This T cell receptor beta chain emerged from a study of blood T cell repertoires in COVID-19 (dated by TCRdb to about 2020). Study-level background: Samples covering the acute and convalescent phases of COVID-19 were provided by collaborators in the United States, Italy and Spain. The material from the prospective study consisted of cDNA or gDNA derived from T cells, B-cell-depleted T cells, or PBMCs. Subjects who had been exposed to COVID-19, were actively infected with it, or had recovered from it provided the deeply sampled blood TCRbeta repertoires that made up the dataset. The repertoires were made available in a free public database intended to serve as a resource for research on the immune response to SARS-CoV-2. Samples came from the ongoing ImmuneRACE study (first 160 participants) plus 1,254 subjects from 6 global collaborators. Sample metadata almost always included a de-identified subject ID, COVID-19 status, age in years and sex. Where HLA class I and class II types were available, the types were taken from metadata supplied by the sample provider, not from assay-based typing.

As regards this clone: The antigen it recognizes is unknown. Base qualities are missing; no much larger clone stands one base away.

CDR3 length: 15 amino acids, cysteine to phenylalanine. Just CDR3 DNA is preserved here, 45 bases in frame from base 1. According to the germline V gene (reference sequence), CDR1 reads MNHEY and CDR2 reads SMNVEV. V sheds 0 bases and J sheds 2 bases, leaving 10 bases between their ends. Whole blood was collected in K2EDTA tubes by collaborating institutions according to the institutions' own protocols. For TCRbeta analysis, collaborators shipped samples in one of three forms: frozen whole blood, isolated PBMCs, or DNA extracted from either of those sample types. TCRbeta CDR3 regions were amplified from genomic DNA using the immunoSEQ Assay, a bias-controlled multiplex PCR. On the study's bioinformatics: Within the assay, amplification of reference gene primers was used to estimate how many nucleated cells each sample contained. To quantify the absolute abundance of each unique TCRbeta CDR3 rearrangement, sequence reads were collapsed and filtered. For each sample, productive Simpson clonality was calculated as the square root of Simpson's diversity index over productive rearrangements. Not all clones reach the TCRdb copy of this immuneACCESS table, which keeps in-frame sequences only. Checked studies attribute under half of the gap to unresolved V genes and leave the rest unexplained. V and J calls and clone size are those listed in that table; D and trimming were worked out from the DNA. Within this sample are more than 95,000 clones, with approximately 81% of them counted one time only. The leading ten clones occupy 3.5% to 4% of the sample.

What the research found in general, with its limitations: The amount of clinical and demographic metadata varied by source and participant and was provided uncurated.

Sample: peripheral blood. This TCR was recovered from a woman between 45 and 60 years old with acute or convalescent COVID-19. The chain employs TRBV27 and TRBJ1-1, with the D gene too uncertain to name. The DNA sequence is given as TGTGCCAGCAGTTTATCGTGGGTGGGCAACACTGAAGCTTTCTTT. Protein translation: CASSLSWVGNTEAFF.